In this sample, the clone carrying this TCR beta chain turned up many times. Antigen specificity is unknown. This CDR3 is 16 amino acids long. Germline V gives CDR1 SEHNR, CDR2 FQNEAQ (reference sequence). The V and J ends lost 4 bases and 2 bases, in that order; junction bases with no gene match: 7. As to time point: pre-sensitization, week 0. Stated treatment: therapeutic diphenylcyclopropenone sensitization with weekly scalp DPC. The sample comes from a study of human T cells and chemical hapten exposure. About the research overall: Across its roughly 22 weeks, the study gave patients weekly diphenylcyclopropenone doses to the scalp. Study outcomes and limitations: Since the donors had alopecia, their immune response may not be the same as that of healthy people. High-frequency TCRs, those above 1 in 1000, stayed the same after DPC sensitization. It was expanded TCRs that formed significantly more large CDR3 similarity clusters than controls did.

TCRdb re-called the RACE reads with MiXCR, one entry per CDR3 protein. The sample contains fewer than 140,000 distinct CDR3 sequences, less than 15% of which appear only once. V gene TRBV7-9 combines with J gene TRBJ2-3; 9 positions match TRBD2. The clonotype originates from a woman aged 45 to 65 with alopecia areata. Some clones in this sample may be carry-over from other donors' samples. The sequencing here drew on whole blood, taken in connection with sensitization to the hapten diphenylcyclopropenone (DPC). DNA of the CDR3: TGTGCCAGCAGCTCTCAAGCGGGAGGTTACACAGATACGCAGTATTTT. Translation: CASSSQAGGYTDTQYF.